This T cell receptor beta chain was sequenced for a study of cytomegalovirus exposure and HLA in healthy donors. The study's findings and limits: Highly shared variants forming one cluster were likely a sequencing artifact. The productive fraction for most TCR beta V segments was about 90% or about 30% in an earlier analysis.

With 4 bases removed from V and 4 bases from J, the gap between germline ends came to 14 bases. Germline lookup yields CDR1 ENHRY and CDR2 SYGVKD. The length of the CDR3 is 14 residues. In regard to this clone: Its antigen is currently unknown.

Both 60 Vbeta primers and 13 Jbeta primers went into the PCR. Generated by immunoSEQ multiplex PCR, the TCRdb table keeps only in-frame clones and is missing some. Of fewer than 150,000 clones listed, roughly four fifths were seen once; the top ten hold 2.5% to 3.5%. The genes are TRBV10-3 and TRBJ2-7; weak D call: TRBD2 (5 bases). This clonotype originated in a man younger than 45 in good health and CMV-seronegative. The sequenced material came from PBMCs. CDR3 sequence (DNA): TGTGCCATCAGTGGCATTGACGGGATATACGAGCAGTACTTC. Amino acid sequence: CAISGIDGIYEQYF.